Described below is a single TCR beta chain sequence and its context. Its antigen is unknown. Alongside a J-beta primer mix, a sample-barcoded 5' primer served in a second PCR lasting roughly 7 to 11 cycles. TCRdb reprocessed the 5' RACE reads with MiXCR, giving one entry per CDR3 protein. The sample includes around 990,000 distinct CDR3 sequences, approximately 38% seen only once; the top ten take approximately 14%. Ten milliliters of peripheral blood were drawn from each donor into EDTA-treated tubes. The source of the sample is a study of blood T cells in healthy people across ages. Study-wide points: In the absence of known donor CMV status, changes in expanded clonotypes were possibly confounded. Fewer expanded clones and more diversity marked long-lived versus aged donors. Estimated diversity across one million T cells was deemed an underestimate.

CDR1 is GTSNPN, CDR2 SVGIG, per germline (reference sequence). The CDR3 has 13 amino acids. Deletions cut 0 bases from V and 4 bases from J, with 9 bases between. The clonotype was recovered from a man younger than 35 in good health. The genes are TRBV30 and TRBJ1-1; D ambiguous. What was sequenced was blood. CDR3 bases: TGTGCCTGGAGTGTACAACTTTCCACTGAAGCTTTCTTT. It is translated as CAWSVQLSTEAFF. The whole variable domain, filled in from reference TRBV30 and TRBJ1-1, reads SQTIHQWPATLVQPVGSPLSLECTVEGTSNPNLYWYRQAAGRGLQLLFYSVGIGQISSEVPQNLSASRPQDRQFILSSKKLLLSDSGFYLCAWSVQLSTEAFFGQGTRLTVV.